This TCR beta chain was captured by sequencing in a study of early T cells in non-severe SARS-CoV-2 infection. Study-level background: Whole-blood bulk RNA, unsorted, was sequenced, and chains were unpaired. Overall study findings and caveats: Clonotype matching in VDJdb favored anti-spike CD8 responses and did not capture private and CD4 specificities.

This CDR3 is 15 amino acids long. Germline V gene data show CDR1 as MRHNA and CDR2 as SNTAGT. Germline trimming cut 3 bases from V and 0 bases from J; bases unmatched to any gene: 0. On this clonotype itself: What it binds is unknown.

The TCR library protocol attached unique molecular identifiers to the individual cDNA molecules. TCRdb re-derived calls from the 5' RACE reads in MiXCR, one entry per CDR3 protein. The sample has roughly 46,000 distinct CDR3 sequences, over 8% seen once. The V gene is TRBV6-4, the J gene TRBJ2-3; 10 bases line up with TRBD2. The material was whole blood, obtained at baseline. This sequence was found in an adult who was a healthcare worker with PCR-confirmed SARS-CoV-2 infection or an uninfected control (not recorded which). In DNA form, the CDR3 reads TGTGCCAGCAGTGAAGCGGGGGGGAGCACAGATACGCAGTATTTT. Translated: CASSEAGGSTDTQYF.